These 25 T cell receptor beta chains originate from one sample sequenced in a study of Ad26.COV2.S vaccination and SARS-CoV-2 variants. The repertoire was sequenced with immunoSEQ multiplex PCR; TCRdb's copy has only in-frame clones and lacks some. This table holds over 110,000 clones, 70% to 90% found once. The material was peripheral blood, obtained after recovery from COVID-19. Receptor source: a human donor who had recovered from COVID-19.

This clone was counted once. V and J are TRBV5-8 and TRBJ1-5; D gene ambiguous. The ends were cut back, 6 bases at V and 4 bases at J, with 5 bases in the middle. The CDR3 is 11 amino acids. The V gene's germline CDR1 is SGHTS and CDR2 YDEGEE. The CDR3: CASTQNQPQHF. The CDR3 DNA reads TGTGCCAGCACCCAAAATCAGCCCCAGCATTTT.

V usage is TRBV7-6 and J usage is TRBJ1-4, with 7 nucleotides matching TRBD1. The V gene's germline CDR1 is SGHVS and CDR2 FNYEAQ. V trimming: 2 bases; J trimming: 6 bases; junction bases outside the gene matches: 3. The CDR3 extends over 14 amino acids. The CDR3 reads CASSLRTGDEKLFF. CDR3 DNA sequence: TGTGCCAGCAGCTTAAGGACAGGTGATGAAAAACTGTTTTTT.

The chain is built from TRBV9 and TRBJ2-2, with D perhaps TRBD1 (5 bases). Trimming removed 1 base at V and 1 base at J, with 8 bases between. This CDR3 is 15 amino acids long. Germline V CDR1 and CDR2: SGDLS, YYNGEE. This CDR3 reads CASSVQQGNTGELFF. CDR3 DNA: TGTGCCAGCAGCGTACAGCAGGGGAACACCGGGGAGCTGTTTTTT.

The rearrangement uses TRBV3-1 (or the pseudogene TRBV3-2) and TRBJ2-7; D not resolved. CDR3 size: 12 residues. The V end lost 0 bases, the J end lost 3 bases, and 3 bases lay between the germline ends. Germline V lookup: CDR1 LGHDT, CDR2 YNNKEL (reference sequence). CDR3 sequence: CASSQDNYEQYF. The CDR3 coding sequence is TGTGCCAGCAGCCAAGATAACTACGAGCAGTACTTC.

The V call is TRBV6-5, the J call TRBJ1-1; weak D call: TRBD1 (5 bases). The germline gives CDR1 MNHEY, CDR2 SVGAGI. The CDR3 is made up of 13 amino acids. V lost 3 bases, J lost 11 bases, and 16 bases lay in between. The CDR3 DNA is TGTGCCAGCAGTTATAGAAGGGGAGGTGAGGCTTTCTTT. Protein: CASSYRRGGEAFF.

The CDR3 bases are TGTGCCAGCAGTTACTCGAGGGCGAGTAACACTGAAGCTTTCTTT. As protein: CASSYSRASNTEAFF. This chain connects TRBV6-5 to TRBJ1-1; D gene ambiguous. Trimming stripped 0 bases from V and 2 bases from J, with 10 bases between. This CDR3 has 15 amino acids. Germline values: CDR1 MNHEY, CDR2 SVGAGI.

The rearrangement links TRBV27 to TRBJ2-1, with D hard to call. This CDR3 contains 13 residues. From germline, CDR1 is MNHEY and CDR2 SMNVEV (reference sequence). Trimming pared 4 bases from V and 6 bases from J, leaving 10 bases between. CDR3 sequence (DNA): TGTGCCAGCAGTTCCCTTGGCTTCAATGAGCAGTTCTTC. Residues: CASSSLGFNEQFF.

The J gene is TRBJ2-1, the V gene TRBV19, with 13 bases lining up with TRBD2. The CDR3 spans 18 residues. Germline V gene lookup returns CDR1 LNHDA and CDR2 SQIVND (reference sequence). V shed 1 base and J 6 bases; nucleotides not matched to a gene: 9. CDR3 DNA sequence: TGTGCCAGTAGTATAGGAGGACTAGCGGGGGTCAGGGTCAATGAGCAGTTCTTC. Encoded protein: CASSIGGLAGVRVNEQFF.

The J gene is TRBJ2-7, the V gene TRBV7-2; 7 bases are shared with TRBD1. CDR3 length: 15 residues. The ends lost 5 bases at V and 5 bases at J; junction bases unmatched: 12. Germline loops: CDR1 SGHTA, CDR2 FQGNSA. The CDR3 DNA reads TGTGCCAGCAGCGACCGACAGGGCCAGCGCGACGAGCAGTACTTC. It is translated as CASSDRQGQRDEQYF.

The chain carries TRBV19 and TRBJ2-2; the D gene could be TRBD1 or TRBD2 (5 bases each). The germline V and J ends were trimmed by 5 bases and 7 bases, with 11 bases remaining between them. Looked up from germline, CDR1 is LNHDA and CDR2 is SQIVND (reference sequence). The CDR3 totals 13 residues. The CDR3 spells CASSLGDGGELFF. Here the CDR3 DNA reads TGTGCCAGTAGTTTGGGGGATGGCGGGGAGCTGTTTTTT.

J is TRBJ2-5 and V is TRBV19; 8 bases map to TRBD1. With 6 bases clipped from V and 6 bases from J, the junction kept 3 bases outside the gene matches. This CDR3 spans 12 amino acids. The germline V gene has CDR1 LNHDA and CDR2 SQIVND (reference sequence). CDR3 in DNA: TGTGCCAGTAGAGACAGGGGACAGACCCAGTACTTC. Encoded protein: CASRDRGQTQYF.

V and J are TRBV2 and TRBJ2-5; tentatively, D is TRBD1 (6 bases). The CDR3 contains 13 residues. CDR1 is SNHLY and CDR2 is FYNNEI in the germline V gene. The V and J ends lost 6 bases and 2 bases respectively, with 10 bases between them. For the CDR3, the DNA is TGTGCCAGCAGCCGGGACACTCAAGAGACCCAGTACTTC. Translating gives CASSRDTQETQYF.

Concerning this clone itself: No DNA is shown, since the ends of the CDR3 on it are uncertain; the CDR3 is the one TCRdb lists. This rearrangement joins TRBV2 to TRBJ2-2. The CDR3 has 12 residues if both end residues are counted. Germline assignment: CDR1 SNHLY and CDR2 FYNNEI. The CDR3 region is CASSTSSGELFF.

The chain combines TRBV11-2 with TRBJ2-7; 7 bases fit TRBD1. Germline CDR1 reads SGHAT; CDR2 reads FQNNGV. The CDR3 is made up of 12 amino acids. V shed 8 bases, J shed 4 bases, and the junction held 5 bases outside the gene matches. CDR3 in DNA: TGTGCCAGCGAGGGGGCGCGGTACGAGCAGTACTTC. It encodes CASEGARYEQYF.

CDR3 coding DNA: TGTGCCTGGAGTGTTGGAGGGGGTGGATATGGCTACACCTTC. Protein: CAWSVGGGGYGYTF. The chain is built from TRBV30 and TRBJ1-2, with a weak D call TRBD1 (6 bases). The CDR3 has 14 residues. Per the germline V gene, CDR1 is GTSNPN and CDR2 is SVGIG (reference sequence). Trimming cost V 0 bases and J 5 bases, with 13 bases left between them.

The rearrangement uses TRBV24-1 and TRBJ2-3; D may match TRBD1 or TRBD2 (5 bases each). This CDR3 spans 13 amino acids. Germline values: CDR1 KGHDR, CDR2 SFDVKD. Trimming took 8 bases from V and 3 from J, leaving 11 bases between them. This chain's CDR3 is CATMGPLTDTQYF. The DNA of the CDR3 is TGTGCCACCATGGGACCCCTGACAGATACGCAGTATTTT.

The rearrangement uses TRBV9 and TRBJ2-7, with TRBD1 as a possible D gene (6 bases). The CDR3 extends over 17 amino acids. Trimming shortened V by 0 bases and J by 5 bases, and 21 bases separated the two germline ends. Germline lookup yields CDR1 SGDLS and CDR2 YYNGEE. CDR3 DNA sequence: TGTGCCAGCAGCGTAGGTGTCGGTCGGCAGGGGATCCACGAGCAGTACTTC. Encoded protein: CASSVGVGRQGIHEQYF.

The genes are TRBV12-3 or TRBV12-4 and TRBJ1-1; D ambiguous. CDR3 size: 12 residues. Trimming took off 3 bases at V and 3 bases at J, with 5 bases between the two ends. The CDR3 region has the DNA TGTGCCAGCAGTTTTTCCTACACTGAAGCTTTCTTT. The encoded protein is CASSFSYTEAFF.

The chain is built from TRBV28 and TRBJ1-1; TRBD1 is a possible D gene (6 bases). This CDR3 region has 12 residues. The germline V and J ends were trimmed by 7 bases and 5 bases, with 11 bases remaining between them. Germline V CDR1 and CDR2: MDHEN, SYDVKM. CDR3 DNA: TGTGCCAGCAACTCAGGGGATACTGAAGCTTTCTTT. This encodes CASNSGDTEAFF.

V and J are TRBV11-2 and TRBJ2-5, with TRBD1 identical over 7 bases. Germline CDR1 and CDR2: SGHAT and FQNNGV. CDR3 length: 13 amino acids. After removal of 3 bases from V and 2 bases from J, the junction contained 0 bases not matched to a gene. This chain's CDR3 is CASSLGQQETQYF. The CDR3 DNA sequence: TGTGCCAGCAGCTTGGGACAGCAAGAGACCCAGTACTTC.

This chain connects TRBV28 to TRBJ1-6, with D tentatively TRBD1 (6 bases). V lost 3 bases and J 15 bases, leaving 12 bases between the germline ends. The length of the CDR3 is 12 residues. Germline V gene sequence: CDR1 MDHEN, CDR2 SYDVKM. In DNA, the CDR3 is TGTGCCAGCAGTTTCGCCACAGGGCACCTCCACTTT. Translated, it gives CASSFATGHLHF.

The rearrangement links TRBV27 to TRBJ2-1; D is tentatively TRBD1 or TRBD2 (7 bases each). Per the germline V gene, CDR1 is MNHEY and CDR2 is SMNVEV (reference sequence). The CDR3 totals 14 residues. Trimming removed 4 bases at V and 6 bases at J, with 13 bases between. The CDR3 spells CASSYQGGGNEQFF. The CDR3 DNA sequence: TGTGCCAGCAGTTACCAGGGGGGGGGCAATGAGCAGTTCTTC.

CDR3 DNA sequence: TGTGCCAGTACGGGACAGGGGCTGGCTGAAGCTTTCTTT. Translating it yields CASTGQGLAEAFF. J is TRBJ1-1 and V is TRBV2; 10 nucleotides agree with TRBD1. V lost 9 bases and J lost 6; bases outside the gene matches: 7. The CDR3 runs to 13 residues. CDR1 and CDR2 (germline): SNHLY, FYNNEI.

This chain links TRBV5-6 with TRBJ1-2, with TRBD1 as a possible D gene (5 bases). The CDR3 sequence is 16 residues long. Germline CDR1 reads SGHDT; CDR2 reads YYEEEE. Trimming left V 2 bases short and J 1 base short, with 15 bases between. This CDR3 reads CASSFDRGLNNYGYTF. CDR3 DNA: TGTGCCAGCAGCTTCGATCGGGGACTTAATAACTATGGCTACACCTTC.

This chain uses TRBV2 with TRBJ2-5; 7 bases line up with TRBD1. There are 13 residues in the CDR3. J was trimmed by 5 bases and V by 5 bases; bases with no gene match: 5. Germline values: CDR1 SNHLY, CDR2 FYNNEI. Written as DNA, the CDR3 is TGTGCCAGCAGTAGACAGGGTATGGAGACCCAGTACTTC. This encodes CASSRQGMETQYF. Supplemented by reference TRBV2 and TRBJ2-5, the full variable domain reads EPEVTQTPSHQVTQMGQEVILRCVPISNHLYFYWYRQILGQKVEFLVSFYNNEISEKSEIFDDQFSVERPDGSNFTLKIRSTKLEDSAMYFCASSRQGMETQYFGPGTRLLVL.